Listed below are T cell receptor beta chains from one sample, sequenced in a study of cytomegalovirus exposure and HLA in healthy donors. Method: immunoSEQ multiplex PCR; TCRdb's copy keeps in-frame clones and lacks some. Seen here are 150,000 to 200,000 clones, approximately 84% observed once, and the top ten hold under 7.5%. Sequencing was carried out using PBMCs. These receptors were obtained from a young man in good health and CMV-seropositive. CDR3s include the opening cysteine and the closing phenylalanine or tryptophan. The D gene is left open where the match is weak. Expanded clones get a size class; other rows say once, few or many, or leave the size out.

d_gene	v_gene	abundance	j_gene	CDR3nt	CDR3aa
-	TRBV6-1	-	TRBJ1-5	TGTGCCAGCAGCAGTAATCAGCCCCAGCATTTT	CASSSNQPQHF
TRBD1	TRBV4-1	-	TRBJ2-1	TGCGCCAGCAGCCCACAGGGGGTGTACAATGAGCAGTTCTTC	CASSPQGVYNEQFF
TRBD1	TRBV2	-	TRBJ1-2	TGTGCCAGCAGTGGCTACGTCCCCCGGACAGGGCAGAACTATGGCTACACCTTC	CASSGYVPRTGQNYGYTF
-	TRBV9	-	TRBJ2-1	TGTGCCAGCAGCCCACAGCCGGGACTCCTTCAGAACAATGAGCAGTTCTTC	CASSPQPGLLQNNEQFF
TRBD1	TRBV6-5	-	TRBJ2-7	TGTGCCAGCAGACAGGGACAGCACATTCGCTACGAGCAGTACTTC	CASRQGQHIRYEQYF
TRBD2	TRBV6-5	-	TRBJ2-1	TGTGCCAGCAGTCCCCAGACTAGCGGGAGGGCCAAGTTCTTC	CASSPQTSGRAKFF
-	TRBV5-1	-	TRBJ2-3	TGCGCCAGCGGCCCACGGGGGACTACAGATACGCAGTATTTT	CASGPRGTTDTQYF
TRBD2	TRBV5-1	-	TRBJ2-2	TGCGCCAGCAGCTTACCGAGCGGGAAGGGGGAGCTGTTTTTT	CASSLPSGKGELFF
TRBD1	TRBV6-1	-	TRBJ1-2	TGTGCCAGCAGTTTAAGGGGACAGGGGTATGGCTACACCTTC	CASSLRGQGYGYTF
TRBD1	TRBV29-1	-	TRBJ2-5	TGCAGCGCCGGCCAACAGGGGGTGGGCCAAGAGACCCAGTACTTC	CSAGQQGVGQETQYF
-	TRBV9	-	TRBJ1-2	TGTGCCAGCAGCGTGCTCGGTCCGGGAGCCTACACCTTC	CASSVLGPGAYTF
TRBD1	TRBV7-9	-	TRBJ2-7	TGTGCCAGCAGCTTAAATGCCGGGACAGGGCAAGGGGAGCAGTACTTC	CASSLNAGTGQGEQYF
-	TRBV7-3	-	TRBJ2-1	TGTGCCAGCAGCCCCGGGGTATACAATGAGCAGTTCTTC	CASSPGVYNEQFF
-	TRBV25-1	-	TRBJ2-5	TGTGCCAGCAGTGAGGTGGGGCAGCAAGAGACCCAGTACTTC	CASSEVGQQETQYF
TRBD2	TRBV6-4	once	TRBJ2-7	TGTGCCAGCAGTGGGGGTAGCGGGAGCACGTACGAGCAGTACTTC	CASSGGSGSTYEQYF
-	TRBV25-1	-	TRBJ1-5	TGTGCCAGCAGTGATGCTGAGTGGTGGCCCCAGCATTTT	CASSDAEWWPQHF
-	TRBV18	few	TRBJ1-2	TGTGCCAGCTCACCAGGGCAGGGAACCTATGGCTACACCTTC	CASSPGQGTYGYTF
TRBD2	TRBV4-1	-	TRBJ2-7	TGCGCCAGCAGCCAACTAGCGGGAGGGGCCGACTACGAGCAGTACTTC	CASSQLAGGADYEQYF
TRBD1	TRBV5-1	-	TRBJ2-7	TGCGCCAGCAGCCCCAATTTACCGGGACAGGCCTACGAGCAGTACTTC	CASSPNLPGQAYEQYF
-	TRBV6-1	-	TRBJ2-7	TGTGCCAGCAGGCGGCGGAAGCTCTCCTACGAGCAGTACTTC	CASRRRKLSYEQYF
TRBD2	TRBV9	-	TRBJ2-7	TGTGCCAGCAGCTCAAGAGATGTCGGGACTACCGCCGAGCAGTACTTC	CASSSRDVGTTAEQYF
-	TRBV7-3	once	TRBJ2-7	TGTGCCAGCAGCTTAATCCAGGGCGAGCAGTACTTC	CASSLIQGEQYF
TRBD1	TRBV28	-	TRBJ2-7	TGTGCCAGCAGCCTGACAGGGGCCTCCTACGAGCAGTACTTC	CASSLTGASYEQYF
-	TRBV5-4	-	TRBJ2-1	TGTGCCAGCAACCCTGTTGGCTCTCCCACCCGTGAGCAGTTCTTC	CASNPVGSPTREQFF
-	TRBV6-4	-	TRBJ2-3	TGTGCCAGCAGTCCCCAGCGGGGACACACAGATACGCAGTATTTT	CASSPQRGHTDTQYF
-	TRBV27	-	TRBJ1-2	TGTGCCAGTTCTGTGGAGGGCCTAGGTGGCTACACCTTC	CASSVEGLGGYTF
-	TRBV6-6	-	TRBJ1-1	TGTGCCAGCAGTGGATGGGACACTCCGAACAGTGAAGCTTTCTTT	CASSGWDTPNSEAFF
-	TRBV28	-	TRBJ2-3	TGTGCCAGCAGCCCGTCGGGGCGGGATAGCACAGATACGCAGTATTTT	CASSPSGRDSTDTQYF
TRBD2	TRBV27	once	TRBJ2-5	TGTGCCAGCAGAACTCTAGCGGAAGAGACCCAGTACTTC	CASRTLAEETQYF
-	TRBV7-3	-	TRBJ2-6	TGTGCCAGCAGCCCTAGGGGCGGTGGCGGAGACGTCCTGACTTTC	CASSPRGGGGDVLTF
-	TRBV4-3	-	TRBJ1-2	TGCGCCAGCAGCCAGGCCCCCGGGACAAGGTCCTATGGCTACACCTTC	CASSQAPGTRSYGYTF
-	TRBV21-1	few	TRBJ2-3	TGTGCCAGCAGCAAAACTAGCGGGAGGGCTAGCACAGATACGCAGTATTTT	CASSKTSGRASTDTQYF
-	TRBV4-2	-	TRBJ1-5	TGTGCCAGCAGCCAAGATCGATGGGAAGTGGGGCGGCCCCAGCATTTT	CASSQDRWEVGRPQHF
-	TRBV4-3	-	TRBJ1-2	TGCGCCAGCAGCCAAGAATTTGGGCCGTATGGCTACACCTTC	CASSQEFGPYGYTF
TRBD2	TRBV9	-	TRBJ2-1	TGTGCCAGCAGCGTAGCAGGGCTAGCGGGAGGGTCCTACAATGAGCAGTTCTTC	CASSVAGLAGGSYNEQFF
-	TRBV4-2	few	TRBJ2-1	TGTGCCAGCAGCCAAGATGGCACGGGGAACTACAATGAGCAGTTCTTC	CASSQDGTGNYNEQFF
-	TRBV11-2	-	TRBJ2-3	TGTGCCAGCAGCCTTTCAGCGGGTCTCACAGATACGCAGTATTTT	CASSLSAGLTDTQYF
-	TRBV5-4	-	TRBJ2-5	TGTGCCAGCAGCTTGGGCAGTGAAGAGACCCAGTACTTC	CASSLGSEETQYF
TRBD2	TRBV18	few	TRBJ2-2	TGTGCCAGCTCACCACTCGGACTAGCGGGTACCGTCACCGGGGAGCTGTTTTTT	CASSPLGLAGTVTGELFF
TRBD1	TRBV29-1	once	TRBJ1-4	TGCAGCGTTGAGGATGGATTAGACAGGGGGGGAAAACTGTTTTTT	CSVEDGLDRGGKLFF
-	TRBV6-5	-	TRBJ2-7	TGTGCCAGCCTTGGACGGCGGGGCGCCTACGAGCAGTACTTC	CASLGRRGAYEQYF
-	TRBV11-3	-	TRBJ2-3	TGTGCCAGCAGCTCGGGCCGGGGGACAGATACGCAGTATTTT	CASSSGRGTDTQYF